These 29 T cell receptor beta chains originate from one sample sequenced in a study of blood T cells in healthy people across ages. It was with a sample-barcoded 5' primer and a J-beta primer mix that a second PCR of roughly 7 to 12 cycles was run. One entry per CDR3 protein results from TCRdb running MiXCR on the 5' RACE reads. The sample lists around 800,000 distinct CDR3 sequences; around 25% were seen once. The same data also went into a second study, on T cells of mothers and their children.

Material: blood. These receptor sequences come from a boy aged 5-17 years in good health.

This chain links TRBV24-1 with TRBJ2-2; a weak D match, TRBD1 (5 bases). The CDR3 consists of 18 residues. V lost 2 bases to trimming and J lost 5 bases, with 20 bases between them. Germline lookup yields CDR1 KGHDR and CDR2 SFDVKD. The CDR3 is CATSDSNGLGVRTGELFF. CDR3 coding DNA: TGTGCCACCAGTGATTCGAACGGGTTAGGGGTTCGTACCGGGGAGCTGTTTTTT.

The V call is TRBV7-9, the J call TRBJ2-5; 13 bases agree with TRBD2. With the DNA end fitting TRBJ2-7 better, the J assignment may be wrong. The CDR3 extends over 18 amino acids. Per germline, CDR1 SEHNR and CDR2 FQNEAQ (reference sequence). The DNA of the CDR3 is TGTGCCAGCAGCACAACCGGGACTAGCGGGGCGAGCTCCTACGAGCAGTACTTC. It encodes CASSTTGTSGASSYEQYF.

Many counts were recorded for this clonotype. The rearrangement uses TRBV7-6 and TRBJ1-4; D ambiguous. The CDR3 covers 14 residues. The germline gives CDR1 SGHVS, CDR2 FNYEAQ. V gave up 4 bases and J gave up 7 bases, with 13 bases separating them. The CDR3 nucleotides read TGTGCCAGCAGCTCCCCCCGGGAAACTGAAAAACTGTTTTTT. This translates into CASSSPRETEKLFF.

The J gene is TRBJ1-2, the V gene TRBV12-3 or TRBV12-4, with D maybe TRBD1 (5 bases). This CDR3 is 15 amino acids long. Between the trimmed V and J ends, which lost 6 bases and 4 bases, there was a span of 18 bases. Written as DNA, the CDR3 is TGTGCCAGCAGCCCCGGGACGGTGAACCCCTATGGCTACACCTTC. It encodes CASSPGTVNPYGYTF.

The V call is TRBV10-3, the J call TRBJ2-7; D is possibly TRBD1 (5 bases). The CDR3 length is 12 residues. V was shortened by 5 bases and J by 9 bases, with 14 bases between the two germline ends. CDR1 and CDR2 from the germline V gene are ENHRY and SYGVKD. The CDR3 nucleotides are TGTGCCATCAGTAGCGACATGGGGCTGCAGTACTTC. Its translation is CAISSDMGLQYF.

This clonotype was observed a handful of times. This chain connects TRBV24-1 to TRBJ2-5, with D tentatively TRBD1 (5 bases). CDR3 length equals 13 residues. Germline lookup yields CDR1 KGHDR and CDR2 SFDVKD. Trimming shortened V by 5 bases and J by 2 bases, and 8 bases separated the two germline ends. CDR3 loop: CATSVRGQETQYF. CDR3 nucleotides: TGTGCCACCAGTGTTAGGGGTCAAGAGACCCAGTACTTC.

The rearrangement links TRBV25-1 to TRBJ1-4; a possible D gene is TRBD1 (5 bases). Between the trimmed V and J ends, which lost 6 bases and 8 bases, there was a span of 22 bases. The CDR3 runs to 16 residues. The germline gives CDR1 MGHDK, CDR2 SYGVNS. CDR3 sequence: CASSLAGGEGEEKLFF. CDR3 DNA sequence: TGTGCCAGCAGCCTAGCTGGGGGTGAGGGAGAGGAAAAACTGTTTTTT. Filled out from reference TRBV25-1 and TRBJ1-4, the complete variable domain reads EADIYQTPRYLVIGTGKKITLECSQTMGHDKMYWYQQDPGMELHLIHYSYGVNSTEKGDLSSESTVSRIRTEHFPLTLESARPSHTSQYLCASSLAGGEGEEKLFFGSGTQLSVL.

CDR3 sequence: CAQTGQGNNEQFF. The CDR3 DNA follows: TGTGCCCAGACGGGACAGGGGAACAATGAGCAGTTCTTC. The V call is TRBV30, the J call TRBJ2-5, with 10 bases matching TRBD1. The end of the DNA fits TRBJ2-1 better, so the J call may be wrong. CDR1 GTSNPN and CDR2 SVGIG come from the germline V gene (reference sequence). The CDR3 totals 13 residues.

The chain joins TRBV29-1 to TRBJ2-1; a weak D match, TRBD1 (6 bases). The germline V and J ends were trimmed by 3 bases and 0 bases, with 12 bases remaining between them. Germline CDR1 is SQVTM and CDR2 is ANQGSEA. The CDR3 spans 15 residues. This CDR3 is CSVEVRGSSYNEQFF. CDR3 nucleotide sequence: TGCAGCGTTGAGGTTAGGGGGAGCTCCTACAATGAGCAGTTCTTC.

This clonotype was seen a few times. The genes are TRBV12-3 or TRBV12-4 and TRBJ2-5; 13 bases line up with TRBD2. This CDR3 has 14 residues. V lost 5 bases, J lost 5 bases, and 2 bases stayed unmatched. In nucleotides, the CDR3 is TGTGCCAGCAGTAGGGGACTAGCGGGGGAGACCCAGTACTTC. Translating it yields CASSRGLAGETQYF.

This clonotype was picked up many times. V gene TRBV7-9 combines with J gene TRBJ1-4, with D unclear. The CDR3 loop spans 16 amino acids. The V and J ends lost 2 bases and 7 bases respectively, with 17 bases between them. Germline V gene data show CDR1 as SEHNR and CDR2 as FQNEAQ (reference sequence). Written as DNA, the CDR3 is TGTGCCAGCAGCTTATCCCGGACTCTTGAGCGTGAAAAACTGTTTTTT. It translates to CASSLSRTLEREKLFF.

The CDR3 protein is CASSNPDRETITLHF. The CDR3, as DNA: TGTGCCAGTAGTAACCCGGACAGGGAGACGATTACCCTCCACTTT. The chain employs TRBV19 and TRBJ1-6; 8 positions match TRBD1. J gave up 14 bases and V 4 bases, and 13 bases lay outside the gene matches. Germline values: CDR1 LNHDA, CDR2 SQIVND (reference sequence). This CDR3 has 15 amino acids.

This clonotype was seen a few times. This chain uses TRBV6-2 or TRBV6-3 with TRBJ2-4, with D hard to call. Trimming stripped 5 bases from V and 3 bases from J, with 5 bases between. This CDR3 contains 12 residues. Germline V gene data show CDR1 as MNHEY and CDR2 as SVGEGT. The CDR3 spells CASSRNKNIQYF. CDR3 in DNA: TGTGCCAGCAGTCGGAACAAAAACATTCAGTACTTC.

The V gene is TRBV29-1, the J gene TRBJ2-5; weak D call: TRBD2 (6 bases). V was shortened by 5 bases and J by 3 bases, with 13 bases between the two germline ends. Germline V gives CDR1 SQVTM, CDR2 ANQGSEA. The length of the CDR3 is 13 residues. The CDR3 bases are TGCAGCGTTATGCGGGGATTGGAAGAGACCCAGTACTTC. Its translation: CSVMRGLEETQYF.

The chain couples TRBV5-1 to TRBJ1-4; possible D gene TRBD1, 5 bases. Germline CDR1 SGHRS, CDR2 YFSETQ. Trimming left V 4 bases short and J 8 bases short, with 15 bases between. The CDR3 is 14 amino acids. The CDR3 is CASSPGTREEKLFF. CDR3 sequence (DNA): TGCGCCAGCAGCCCCGGGACCCGAGAGGAAAAACTGTTTTTT.

The chain combines TRBV6-5 with TRBJ2-5; D is perhaps TRBD2 (6 bases). Gene TRBJ2-7 matches the end of the DNA better, so the J call may be wrong. Germline-derived CDR1 and CDR2 are MNHEY and SVGAGI. This CDR3 spans 17 amino acids. CDR3 DNA sequence: TGTGCCAGCAGTTACTCTCACACGGGGGTCTTCATCTACGAGCAGTACTTC. Protein sequence: CASSYSHTGVFIYEQYF.

This clonotype was observed once. No conserved phenylalanine or tryptophan is present at the end of the CDR3, so a read error is the likely explanation. The rearrangement uses TRBV20-1 and TRBJ2-5, with D perhaps matching TRBD2 (6 bases). CDR3 length: 13 residues. V was trimmed by 6 bases and J by 7 bases, leaving 18 bases between them. CDR1 DFQATT and CDR2 SNEGSKA come from the germline V gene (reference sequence). CDR3 residues: CSAPEGQGGTQYI. The DNA of the CDR3 is TGCAGTGCCCCGGAGGGGCAGGGAGGGACCCAGTACATC.

The chain has TRBV28 and TRBJ1-5; D is perhaps TRBD1 (6 bases). Germline V gene sequence: CDR1 MDHEN, CDR2 SYDVKM. The CDR3 consists of 14 residues. Trimming removed 6 bases from V and 4 bases from J, with 13 bases in between. The CDR3 DNA sequence: TGTGCCAGCAGCGGCGGGGGGGCGAATCAGCCCCAGCATTTT. Encoded protein: CASSGGGANQPQHF.

The chain joins TRBV11-2 to TRBJ2-3; 8 bases fit TRBD2. J lost 2 bases, V lost 3 bases, and 4 bases had no gene match. The CDR3 totals 15 residues. Germline loops: CDR1 SGHAT, CDR2 FQNNGV. CDR3 in amino acids: CASSFSGGITDTQYF. Written as DNA, the CDR3 is TGTGCCAGCAGCTTTTCGGGGGGGATCACAGATACGCAGTATTTT.

The chain joins TRBV9 to TRBJ2-1, with 8 bases that match TRBD1. V lost 7 bases and J lost 2; bases outside the gene matches: 2. The CDR3 is 13 residues long. CDR1 SGDLS and CDR2 YYNGEE come from the germline V gene. The CDR3 reads CASGQGTYNEQFF. CDR3 coding DNA: TGTGCCAGCGGACAGGGCACCTACAATGAGCAGTTCTTC. The full variable domain, with the rest looked up from reference TRBV9 and TRBJ2-1, is DSGVTQTPKHLITATGQRVTLRCSPRSGDLSVYWYQQSLDQGLQFLIQYYNGEERAKGNILERFSAQQFPDLHSELNLSSLELGDSALYFCASGQGTYNEQFFGPGTRLTVL.

The V call is TRBV20-1, the J call TRBJ2-1; 9 nucleotides agree with TRBD2. The length of the CDR3 is 14 residues. From germline, CDR1 is DFQATT and CDR2 SNEGSKA (reference sequence). V gave up 6 bases and J gave up 4 bases; unmatched junction bases: 7. The CDR3, as DNA: TGCAGTGCCACAAGCGGGGGGCCTTACAATGAGCAGTTCTTC. This encodes CSATSGGPYNEQFF.

In its sample, this clonotype was seen once. The chain couples TRBV20-1 to TRBJ1-6, with D hard to call. The V end was cut by 6 bases, the J end by 7 bases, with 22 bases between. The germline V gene encodes CDR1 DFQATT and CDR2 SNEGSKA (reference sequence). The CDR3 sequence is 16 residues long. This chain's CDR3 is CSAVLPGSHGNSPLHF. The CDR3 DNA reads TGCAGTGCCGTCTTACCGGGCTCCCATGGGAATTCACCCCTCCACTTT.

The sample holds a few counts of this clonotype. The V and J genes are TRBV24-1 and TRBJ1-4; D is perhaps TRBD1 (6 bases). The V gene's germline CDR1 is KGHDR and CDR2 SFDVKD. This CDR3 region has 15 residues. V was pared by 4 bases and J by 3 bases, with 11 bases between. The chain's CDR3 is CATSDPRGPNEKLFF. CDR3 DNA sequence: TGTGCCACCAGTGACCCCAGGGGACCTAATGAAAAACTGTTTTTT.

This clonotype was counted only a few times. This chain joins TRBV6-6 and TRBJ1-1; D is ambiguous. Trimming took off 7 bases at V and 5 bases at J, with 20 bases between the two ends. Germline assignment: CDR1 MNHNY and CDR2 SVGAGI (reference sequence). This CDR3 is built from 15 residues. The DNA of the CDR3 is TGTGCCAGCAACCGAGCCTCCCAGGTAGGGACTGAAGCTTTCTTT. This sequence encodes CASNRASQVGTEAFF.

The chain carries TRBV5-1 and TRBJ2-2; maybe TRBD2 (7 bases). This CDR3 contains 15 residues. V lost 2 bases and J 2 bases, leaving 10 bases between the germline ends. CDR1 SGHRS and CDR2 YFSETQ come from the germline V gene. CDR3 coding DNA: TGCGCCAGCAGCTTCGGGGGGCTAAACACCGGGGAGCTGTTTTTT. It translates to CASSFGGLNTGELFF.

The V call is TRBV12-3 or TRBV12-4, the J call TRBJ1-5; unclear D gene. V dropped 5 bases and J dropped 2 bases, with 13 bases sitting between them. The CDR3 has 15 residues. The DNA of the CDR3 is TGTGCCAGCAGTCCTATTGTCGGGGGCAATCAGCCCCAGCATTTT. It yields the protein CASSPIVGGNQPQHF.

The chain combines TRBV7-8 with TRBJ2-1; possibly TRBD2 for D (5 bases). The J call may be in error: the DNA end matches TRBJ2-5 better. This CDR3 is 11 amino acids long. Germline V lookup: CDR1 SGHVS, CDR2 FQNEAQ. Here the CDR3 reads CASFGEGTQYF. The CDR3 DNA reads TGTGCCAGCTTCGGCGAGGGGACCCAGTACTTC.

Turning to this clonotype: At one boundary the junction diverges from the germline segment, which might be a read error. The chain employs TRBV7-2 and TRBJ2-1; TRBD2 agrees at 14 bases. CDR1 SGHTA and CDR2 FQGNSA come from the germline V gene. The length of the CDR3 is 14 residues. The CDR3 is CASSPRSGLAGALF. The CDR3 DNA follows: TGTGCCAGCAGCCCACGGTCGGGACTAGCGGGAGCCCTCTTC.

J is TRBJ1-6 and V is TRBV3-1, with D unresolved. Trimming shortened V by 2 bases and J by 10 bases, and 9 bases separated the two germline ends. Germline CDR1 LGHDT, CDR2 YNNKEL (reference sequence). CDR3 length equals 13 residues. In nucleotides, the CDR3 is TGTGCCAGCAGCCAACGAGACTCCTCACCCCTCCACTTT. It is translated as CASSQRDSSPLHF.